This T cell receptor beta chain was found in a study of blood T cells in healthy people across ages. The second PCR ran about 6 to 12 cycles with a sample-barcoded 5' primer and J-beta primers. The template-switch adaptor, which had 12 random nucleotides, put a tag on each cDNA molecule. TCRdb re-called the 5' RACE reads with MiXCR, one entry per CDR3 protein. The sample comprises around 800,000 distinct CDR3 sequences, around 42% of which are singletons, and about 21% rests with the top ten. Per-sample yields of isolated PBMCs were at least 6 million. This TCR was sampled from a man between 60 and 70 years old in good health. The material sequenced was blood.

CDR3 coding DNA: TGTGCCAGCAGCCAAGATCGGGGACTTCCGAACACCGGGGAGCTGTTTTTT. It codes for CASSQDRGLPNTGELFF. The gene calls are TRBV3-1 and TRBJ2-2; weak D call: TRBD2 (6 bases). This CDR3 has 17 amino acids. Germline assignment: CDR1 LGHDT and CDR2 YNNKEL (reference sequence). Between the trimmed V and J ends, which lost 0 bases and 0 bases, there was a span of 11 bases.